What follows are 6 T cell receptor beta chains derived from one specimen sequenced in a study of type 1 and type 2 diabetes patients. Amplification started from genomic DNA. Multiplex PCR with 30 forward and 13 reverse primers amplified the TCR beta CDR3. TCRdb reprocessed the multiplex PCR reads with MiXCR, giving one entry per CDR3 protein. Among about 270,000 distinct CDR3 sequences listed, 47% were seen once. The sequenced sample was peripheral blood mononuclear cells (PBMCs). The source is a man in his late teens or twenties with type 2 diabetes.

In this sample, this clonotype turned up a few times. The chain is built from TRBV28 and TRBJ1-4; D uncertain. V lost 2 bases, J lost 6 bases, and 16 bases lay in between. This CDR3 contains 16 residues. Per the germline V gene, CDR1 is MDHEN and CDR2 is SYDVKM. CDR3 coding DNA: TGTGCCAGCAGTTTAGGCCACAGCGCTTGGGATGAAAAACTGTTTTTT. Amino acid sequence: CASSLGHSAWDEKLFF.

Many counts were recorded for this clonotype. CDR3 DNA: TGTGCCATTGGGTGGGCGGACCAAGAGACCCAGTACTTC. Its protein product is CAIGWADQETQYF. The chain uses TRBV10-3 and TRBJ2-5; D remains ambiguous. Germline-derived CDR1 and CDR2 are ENHRY and SYGVKD. The CDR3 length is 13 residues. The V end was cut by 9 bases, the J end by 0 bases, with 11 bases between.

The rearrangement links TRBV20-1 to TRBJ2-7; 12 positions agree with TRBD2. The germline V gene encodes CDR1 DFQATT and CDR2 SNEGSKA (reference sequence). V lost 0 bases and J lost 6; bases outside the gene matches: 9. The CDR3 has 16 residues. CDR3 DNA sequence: TGCAGTGCTAGAGATGTGACTAGCGGGAGTCAAGGCGAGCAGTACTTC. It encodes CSARDVTSGSQGEQYF.

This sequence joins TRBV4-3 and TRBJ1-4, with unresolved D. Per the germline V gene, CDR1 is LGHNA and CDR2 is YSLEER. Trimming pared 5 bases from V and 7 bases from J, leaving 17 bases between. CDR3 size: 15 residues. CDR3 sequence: CASSLDPLGFEKLFF. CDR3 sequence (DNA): TGCGCCAGCAGCTTGGACCCCCTGGGTTTTGAAAAACTGTTTTTT.

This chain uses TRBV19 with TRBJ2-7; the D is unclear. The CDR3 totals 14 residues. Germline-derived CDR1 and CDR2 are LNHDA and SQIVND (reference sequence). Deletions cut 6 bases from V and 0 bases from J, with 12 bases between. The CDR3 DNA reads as TGTGCCAGTAGCTCACAGAGTAGCTCCTACGAGCAGTACTTC. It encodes CASSSQSSSYEQYF.

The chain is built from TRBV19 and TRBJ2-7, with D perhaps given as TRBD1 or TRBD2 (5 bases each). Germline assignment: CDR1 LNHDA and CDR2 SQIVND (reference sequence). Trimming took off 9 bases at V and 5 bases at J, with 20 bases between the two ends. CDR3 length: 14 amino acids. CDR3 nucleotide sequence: TGTGCCAGCACTCCCGGGACGGGTAAAGACGAGCAGTACTTC. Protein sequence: CASTPGTGKDEQYF.